These T cell receptor beta chains were read from a single sample in a study of T cells after yellow fever vaccination. TCRdb called the 5' RACE reads again in MiXCR, with one record for every CDR3 protein. Of around 500,000 distinct CDR3 sequences listed, 20% to 25% are singletons. Sequencing was performed on PBMCs, taken roughly 20 days after the first yellow fever vaccination. The source of these receptors is a man aged 18 to 35 who received the YFV17D yellow fever vaccine. CDR3s include the opening cysteine and the closing phenylalanine or tryptophan. The D gene is left open where the match is weak. Size tells how often a clone was seen (once, few, many) or the class of an expanded clone, and some rows leave it out.

D: -; V: TRBV7-9; J: TRBJ2-3; size: -; CDR3: CASSPRGASTDTQYF; DNA: TGTGCCAGCAGCCCCAGGGGGGCTAGCACAGATACGCAGTATTTT
D: -; V: TRBV4-3; J: TRBJ1-3; size: -; CDR3: CASSQSAQGPGNTIYF; DNA: TGCGCCAGCAGCCAATCCGCACAGGGCCCTGGAAACACCATATATTTT
D: TRBD1; V: TRBV7-6; J: TRBJ2-5; size: -; CDR3: CASSLATGDQETQYF; DNA: TGTGCCAGCAGCCTCGCGACAGGGGACCAAGAGACCCAGTACTTC
D: -; V: TRBV7-8; J: TRBJ1-6; size: -; CDR3: CASSFPKRRYNSPLHF; DNA: TGTGCCAGCAGCTTCCCTAAGAGGCGGTATAATTCACCCCTCCACTTT
D: -; V: TRBV28; J: TRBJ2-3; size: few; CDR3: CAGAGATDTQYF; DNA: TGTGCCGGGGCGGGGGCCACAGATACGCAGTATTTT
D: -; V: TRBV5-1; J: TRBJ1-1; size: few; CDR3: CASSLGGGANTEAFF; DNA: TGCGCCAGCAGCTTGGGTGGAGGCGCGAACACTGAAGCTTTCTTT
D: -; V: TRBV6-5; J: TRBJ2-7; size: many; CDR3: CASSSGSYEQYF; DNA: TGTGCCAGTAGTTCCGGTTCCTACGAGCAGTACTTC
D: -; V: TRBV28; J: TRBJ1-3; size: -; CDR3: CASSFWGAAGGNTIYF; DNA: TGTGCCAGCAGTTTCTGGGGGGCAGCCGGAGGAAACACCATATATTTT
D: -; V: TRBV7-2; J: TRBJ1-5; size: few; CDR3: CASSTYDQPQHF; DNA: TGTGCCAGCAGTACATACGATCAGCCCCAGCATTTT
D: -; V: TRBV11-2; J: TRBJ1-2; size: few; CDR3: CASSPSGGLGGYTF; DNA: TGTGCCAGCAGCCCTAGTGGGGGTTTAGGTGGCTACACCTTC
D: -; V: TRBV7-3; J: TRBJ2-5; size: few; CDR3: CASSPMLDQETQYF; DNA: TGTGCCAGCAGCCCGATGTTGGACCAAGAGACCCAGTACTTC
D: -; V: TRBV7-8; J: TRBJ2-1; size: -; CDR3: CASSLARLDDNEQFF; DNA: TGTGCCAGCAGCTTAGCCAGACTGGATGACAATGAGCAGTTCTTC
D: -; V: TRBV15; J: TRBJ2-5; size: -; CDR3: CATSRDIGEETQYF; DNA: TGTGCCACCAGCAGAGATATTGGGGAAGAGACCCAGTACTTC
D: -; V: TRBV7-6; J: TRBJ2-7; size: -; CDR3: CASSSGSGYEQYF; DNA: TGTGCCAGCAGCTCAGGGTCGGGTTACGAGCAGTACTTC
D: -; V: TRBV4-3; J: TRBJ2-2; size: -; CDR3: CASSQDGYTGELFF; DNA: TGCGCCAGCAGCCAAGATGGGTACACCGGGGAGCTGTTTTTT
D: -; V: TRBV7-2; J: TRBJ2-5; size: -; CDR3: CASSKSGTLEGTQYF; DNA: TGTGCCAGCAGCAAAAGCGGGACATTAGAGGGGACCCAGTACTTC
D: -; V: TRBV3-1; J: TRBJ1-4; size: -; CDR3: CASSQEPSEKLFF; DNA: TGTGCCAGCAGCCAAGAGCCCTCCGAGAAACTGTTTTTT
D: TRBD2; V: TRBV12-3/TRBV12-4; J: TRBJ2-5; size: few; CDR3: CASSPRLAGGPKAQYF; DNA: TGTGCCAGCAGTCCAAGACTAGCGGGGGGCCCCAAGGCCCAGTACTTC
D: -; V: TRBV6-4; J: TRBJ1-2; size: few; CDR3: CASRGGGRANYGYTF; DNA: TGTGCCAGCAGGGGGGGGGGAAGGGCAAACTATGGCTACACCTTC
D: TRBD2; V: TRBV9; J: TRBJ2-3; size: many; CDR3: CASRRGVATDTQYF; DNA: TGTGCCAGCAGGCGGGGGGTGGCTACAGATACGCAGTATTTT
D: -; V: TRBV20-1; J: TRBJ1-3; size: few; CDR3: CSARDNISGNTIYF; DNA: TGCAGTGCTAGGGATAACATTAGTGGAAACACCATATATTTT
D: -; V: TRBV15; J: TRBJ2-5; size: -; CDR3: CATSRDLGETQYF; DNA: TGTGCCACCAGCAGAGATCTGGGGGAGACCCAGTACTTC
D: -; V: TRBV4-3; J: TRBJ2-5; size: -; CDR3: CASSQDEGFGTQYF; DNA: TGCGCCAGCAGCCAAGATGAAGGTTTCGGGACCCAGTACTTC
D: TRBD2; V: TRBV5-6; J: TRBJ2-3; size: few; CDR3: CASSPRGAGVKTDTQYF; DNA: TGTGCCAGCAGCCCACGGGGCGCGGGGGTTAAAACAGATACGCAGTATTTT
D: -; V: TRBV10-3; J: TRBJ1-1; size: few; CDR3: CAISESKGIGEAFF; DNA: TGTGCCATCAGTGAGTCAAAGGGGATTGGGGAAGCTTTCTTT
D: TRBD1; V: TRBV4-1; J: TRBJ1-6; size: few; CDR3: CASSQTQGVYNSPLHF; DNA: TGCGCCAGCAGCCAAACGCAGGGGGTTTATAATTCACCCCTCCACTTT